This T cell receptor (beta chain) was captured by sequencing in a study of cytomegalovirus exposure and HLA in healthy donors. The study's findings and limits: In vitro data verified a few CMV-associated chains as specific for CMV antigens. A later analysis reported that several of the most significant clusters appeared to be linked to common viral pathogens, among them Epstein-Barr virus. In a later analysis, productive TCRs from donors in an Asian-associated ancestry cluster reportedly carried fewer N-insertions than the cohort mean.

This CDR3 is 14 amino acids long. The V and J ends lost 4 bases and 3 bases, in that order; junction bases with no gene match: 3. The germline CDR1 and CDR2 sequences are SGHRS and YFSETQ. This clone was detected once. Antigen: not known. The primer mix had 60 Vbeta and 13 Jbeta primers. Data came from immunoSEQ multiplex PCR; TCRdb stores just in-frame clones and leaves some out. In the table there are about 43,000 clones, 60% to 80% of which are singletons. The material sequenced was PBMCs. The chain recombines TRBV5-1 with TRBJ2-3; 9 bases fit TRBD1. This clonotype originated in a man under 40 in good health and CMV-seronegative. As DNA, the CDR3 is TGCGCCAGCAGCAAAGGACAGGGGACAGATACGCAGTATTTT. Amino acid sequence: CASSKGQGTDTQYF. The full variable domain, rest sourced from reference TRBV5-1 and TRBJ2-3, is KAGVTQTPRYLIKTRGQQVTLSCSPISGHRSVSWYQQTPGQGLQFLFEYFSETQRNKGNFPGRFSGRQFSNSRSEMNVSTLELGDSALYLCASSKGQGTDTQYFGPGTRLTVL.